The 24 T cell receptor beta chains below come from one sample, sequenced in a study of T cells in women clearing cervical HPV infection. Sequenced by immunoSEQ multiplex PCR; TCRdb stores in-frame clones only, minus some. The listing records 30,000 to 35,000 clones. The sample consisted of blood buffy coat. The receptors were gathered from a woman aged 18-69 years with a cervical HPV16 infection that either progressed to CIN3+ or cleared (not recorded which).

For this clone: From the germline J gene comes the end of the CDR3, since the read stops 3 residues before it. This chain joins TRBV18 and TRBJ2-1; D possibly corresponds to TRBD1 (6 bases). With 3 bases removed from V and 8 bases from J, the gap between germline ends came to 11 bases. CDR1 KGHSH and CDR2 LQKENI come from the germline V gene. The CDR3 is 13 residues long. The CDR3 DNA, read in part, is TGTGCCAGCTCACCTTACAGGGTTGATGAG. Protein: CASSPYRVDE. The full CDR3 sequence reads CASSPYRVDEQFF.

As to this clone: The read ends 3 residues early relative to the CDR3; the germline J gene fills the gap. This rearrangement joins TRBV11-3 to TRBJ2-1, with 11 bases lining up with TRBD1. The CDR3 runs to 15 residues. With V trimmed by 2 bases and J by 8 bases, 5 bases remained unmatched. Germline V gene data show CDR1 as SGHNT and CDR2 as YENEEA. CDR3 residues: CASSLFGTGGYEQFF. Partial CDR3 DNA: TGTGCCAGCAGCTTATTTGGGACAGGGGGTTATGAG.

In regard to this clone: The read falls 3 residues short of the CDR3 end, and the missing part is taken from the germline J gene. The chain combines TRBV20-1 with TRBJ2-5, with 12 positions matching TRBD2. Germline CDR1 reads DFQATT; CDR2 reads SNEGSKA (reference sequence). The CDR3 is 14 amino acids. The V segment lost 5 bases and the J segment 1 base; nucleotides outside the gene matches: 2. The CDR3 protein is CSAGLAGSQETQYF. Incomplete CDR3 DNA: TGCAGTGCTGGACTAGCGGGGTCCCAAGAGACC.

To note about this clone: The read stops 3 residues short of the end of the CDR3; the missing end is completed from the germline J gene. The genes are TRBV5-1 and TRBJ2-7; 7 bases agree with TRBD1. V lost 1 base to trimming and J lost 2 bases; unmatched junction nucleotides: 0. Per the germline V gene, CDR1 is SGHRS and CDR2 is YFSETQ. This CDR3 region has 13 residues. The part of the CDR3 DNA that was read is TGCGCCAGCAGCTTGCAGGGGGCCTACGAG. As protein: CASSLQGAYE. In full, the CDR3 is CASSLQGAYEQYF.

As regards this clone: Coverage ceases 3 residues before the CDR3 finishes, and the germline J gene fills in the end. This chain connects TRBV7-3 to TRBJ2-3; TRBD2 agrees at 11 bases. Germline V gene lookup returns CDR1 SGHTA and CDR2 FQGTGA. CDR3 length: 15 residues. Losses at the gene ends were 5 bases for V and 2 bases for J; bases not matched to a gene: 3. The CDR3 region is CASSSSGGATDTQYF. CDR3 DNA, as far as it was read: TGTGCCAGCAGCAGTAGCGGGGGGGCCACAGATACG. Together with reference TRBV7-3 and TRBJ2-3, the CDR3 gives the full variable domain: GAGVSQTPSNKVTEKGKYVELRCDPISGHTALYWYRQSLGQGPEFLIYFQGTGAADDSGLPNDRFFAVRPEGSVSTLKIQRTERGDSAVYLCASSSSGGATDTQYFGPGTRLTVL.

As concerns this clone: The read gets to within 3 residues of the CDR3 end, and the germline J gene fills in the rest. The chain joins TRBV5-1 to TRBJ2-2; D might be TRBD2 (5 bases). Germline CDR1 and CDR2: SGHRS and YFSETQ. Trimming stripped 4 bases from V and 8 bases from J, with 18 bases between. The CDR3 has 15 residues. Partial CDR3 DNA: TGCGCCAGCAGCCCCCGGGGAGAACCTAGAGGGGAG. Translated: CASSPRGEPRGE. The full CDR3 reads CASSPRGEPRGELFF.

A word on this clone: The read ends 3 residues before the CDR3 terminus; that terminus is restored from the germline J gene. The chain carries TRBV5-1 and TRBJ2-3; 11 bases fit TRBD2. CDR3 length: 16 amino acids. The junction had 5 bases not matched to a gene; V was cut back by 5 bases and J by 0 bases. From germline, CDR1 is SGHRS and CDR2 YFSETQ. CDR3 DNA (partial): TGCGCCAGCAGTTTAGCGGGGGGGATAAGCACAGATACG. It specifies CASSLAGGISTDT. The whole CDR3 protein reads CASSLAGGISTDTQYF.

Comments on this clone: The read stops 3 residues short of the end of the CDR3; the missing end is completed from the germline J gene. The chain links TRBV20-1 to TRBJ1-1, with TRBD1 identical over 9 bases. The CDR3 totals 18 residues. Looked up from germline, CDR1 is DFQATT and CDR2 is SNEGSKA (reference sequence). V lost 2 bases to trimming and J lost 6 bases; unmatched junction nucleotides: 19. The sequenced part of the CDR3 DNA is TGCAGTGCTAGATCAACAGGGGGCGGGTTGCGGTTTAGCTCTGAA. Protein product: CSARSTGGGLRFSSE. The whole CDR3 sequence reads CSARSTGGGLRFSSEAFF.

As regards this clone: The DNA ends 3 residues before the CDR3 does, and the rest of the CDR3 is filled in from the germline J gene. The V gene is TRBV20-1, the J gene TRBJ2-7, with 10 bases lining up with TRBD2. Germline CDR1 reads DFQATT; CDR2 reads SNEGSKA (reference sequence). CDR3 length: 15 amino acids. The V segment lost 2 bases and the J segment 0 bases; nucleotides outside the gene matches: 4. The CDR3 bases that were read are TGCAGTGCTAGATTAGCGGGGGGCTCCTCCTACGAG. This sequence encodes CSARLAGGSSYE. The entire CDR3 reads CSARLAGGSSYEQYF.

Concerning this clone: The CDR3 goes on 3 residues after the read ends, and that part is filled in from the germline J gene. The chain recombines TRBV10-3 with TRBJ2-7; 7 bases align to TRBD1. The germline gives CDR1 ENHRY, CDR2 SYGVKD. This CDR3 is built from 14 residues. The V segment lost 4 bases and the J segment 0 bases; nucleotides outside the gene matches: 3. The CDR3 sequence is CAISVAGGSYEQYF. The sequenced part of the CDR3 DNA is TGTGCCATCAGTGTCGCAGGGGGCTCCTACGAG.

CDR3 in amino acids: CAISIYSGSNEQYF. Partial CDR3 DNA: TGTGCCATCAGTATTTATAGCGGGAGTAACGAG. The chain recombines TRBV10-3 with TRBJ2-7, with TRBD2 identical over 9 bases. The read comes to an end 3 residues before the CDR3 does, leaving the germline J gene to fill in the end. Germline lookup yields CDR1 ENHRY and CDR2 SYGVKD. This CDR3 is built from 14 residues. J lost 5 bases, V lost 5 bases, and 7 bases had no gene match.

Regarding this clone: The read halts 3 residues ahead of the CDR3 end, with the missing end drawn from the germline J gene. The rearrangement joins TRBV6-2 or TRBV6-3 to TRBJ2-7; D may be TRBD1 or TRBD2 (5 bases each). The CDR3 is 12 amino acids. Per germline, CDR1 MNHEY and CDR2 SVGEGT. V gave up 7 bases and J gave up 4 bases, with 11 bases separating them. The DNA read from the CDR3 is TGTGCCAGCAATGGCGAGGGGTACGAG. It is translated as CASNGEGYE. The whole CDR3 sequence reads CASNGEGYEQYF.

Regarding this clone: The read ends 3 residues early relative to the CDR3; the germline J gene fills the gap. This sequence joins TRBV7-9 and TRBJ2-3, with D uncertain. The CDR3 runs to 11 residues. Germline V CDR1 and CDR2: SEHNR, FQNEAQ (reference sequence). V was shortened by 5 bases and J by 5 bases, with 5 bases between the two germline ends. The covered CDR3 bases are TGTGCCAGCAGCCCTCTAGATACG. This translates into CASSPLDT. The entire CDR3 reads CASSPLDTQYF.

As for this clone: The sequence runs out 3 residues before the end of the CDR3; the remainder is reconstructed from the germline J gene. The chain carries TRBV2 and TRBJ1-3; no definite D call. In germline, CDR1 is SNHLY, CDR2 FYNNEI. The CDR3 loop spans 11 amino acids. With 8 bases removed from V and 8 bases from J, the gap between germline ends came to 10 bases. The CDR3 loop is CASLTRYTIYF. CDR3 bases read: TGTGCCAGCCTCACGCGGTACACC.

CDR3 residues: CASSPGTGEGYTF. The CDR3 DNA, read in part, is TGTGCCAGCTCACCCGGGACAGGGGAGGGC. V gene TRBV18 combines with J gene TRBJ1-2; 10 nucleotides match TRBD1. The read gets to within 3 residues of the CDR3 end, and the germline J gene fills in the rest. Germline V gives CDR1 KGHSH, CDR2 LQKENI. This CDR3 has 13 residues.

A remark on this clone: The CDR3 end is not reached by the read, which stops 3 residues before it; the germline J gene fills it in. The V gene is TRBV30, the J gene TRBJ1-6, with D maybe TRBD1 (5 bases). CDR3 size: 14 residues. Trimming stripped 2 bases from V and 2 bases from J, with 7 bases between. The germline V gene encodes CDR1 GTSNPN and CDR2 SVGIG (reference sequence). The CDR3 reads CAWSKTAYNSPLHF. The covered CDR3 bases are TGTGCCTGGAGTAAGACAGCCTATAATTCACCC.

Comments on this clone: The read ends 3 residues shy of where the CDR3 ends; the end is completed using the germline J gene. The chain is built from TRBV7-9 and TRBJ2-7; D is possibly TRBD2 (5 bases). Germline V CDR1 and CDR2: SEHNR, FQNEAQ (reference sequence). This CDR3 is built from 15 residues. Trimming took 0 bases from V and 2 from J, leaving 11 bases between them. The covered CDR3 bases are TGTGCCAGCAGCTTAGCGGAGACTACCACCTACGAG. Its translation: CASSLAETTTYE. The entire CDR3 is CASSLAETTTYEQYF.

In regard to this clone: The read stops 3 residues short of the end of the CDR3; the missing end is completed from the germline J gene. This chain connects TRBV6-2 or TRBV6-3 to TRBJ2-5; 8 bases align to TRBD1. Per germline, CDR1 MNHEY and CDR2 SVGEGT. Trimming at V came to 5 bases and at J to 3 bases, leaving 5 bases not matched to a gene. The CDR3 consists of 14 residues. The CDR3 loop is CASSGGQEEETQYF. The covered CDR3 bases are TGTGCCAGCAGTGGGGGACAGGAGGAAGAGACC.

Comment on this clone: Read data end 3 residues before the CDR3 end; the end is taken from the germline J gene. The rearrangement links TRBV2 to TRBJ2-1, with 12 bases matching TRBD2. The CDR3 spans 17 residues. The J segment lost 5 bases and the V segment lost 0 bases, leaving 5 bases of the junction unmatched. Germline loops: CDR1 SNHLY, CDR2 FYNNEI. CDR3 bases read: TGTGCCAGCAGTGAAGCGCTTGGACTAGCGGGAAACAATGAG. Translated: CASSEALGLAGNNE. The entire CDR3 protein is CASSEALGLAGNNEQFF.

About this clone: The read stops 3 residues short of the end of the CDR3; the missing end is completed from the germline J gene. V and J are TRBV20-1 and TRBJ2-7, with D hard to call. The V and J ends lost 3 bases and 6 bases respectively, with 18 bases between them. Germline V CDR1 and CDR2: DFQATT, SNEGSKA (reference sequence). CDR3 length: 14 amino acids. CDR3 bases read: TGCAGTGCTAGCGATCAGACCTATTCGGGCGAG. This gives the protein CSASDQTYSGE. In full, the CDR3 is CSASDQTYSGEQYF.

As to this clone: The read falls 3 residues short of the CDR3 end, and the missing part is taken from the germline J gene. The V call is TRBV20-1, the J call TRBJ2-3; D gene uncertain. Germline-derived CDR1 and CDR2 are DFQATT and SNEGSKA (reference sequence). CDR3 length: 14 amino acids. Trimming took 3 bases from V and 4 from J, leaving 14 bases between them. CDR3 DNA (partial): TGCAGTGCTAGGCTCAGTCATGGGCCAGATACG. It specifies CSARLSHGPDT. The full CDR3 protein reads CSARLSHGPDTQYF.

As for this clone: The sequence runs out 3 residues before the end of the CDR3; the remainder is reconstructed from the germline J gene. This rearrangement joins TRBV7-9 to TRBJ2-2; TRBD1 is a possible D gene (6 bases). V was pared by 5 bases and J by 4 bases, with 14 bases between. CDR3 length equals 15 residues. Per the germline V gene, CDR1 is SEHNR and CDR2 is FQNEAQ (reference sequence). The CDR3 sequence is CASSTAGVATGELFF. CDR3 DNA, as far as it was read: TGTGCCAGCAGCACTGCAGGGGTCGCCACCGGGGAG.

Regarding this clone: From the germline J gene comes the end of the CDR3, since the read stops 3 residues before it. J is TRBJ2-1 and V is TRBV7-9; D unresolved. Germline loops: CDR1 SEHNR, CDR2 FQNEAQ (reference sequence). This CDR3 spans 14 amino acids. V lost 5 bases to trimming and J lost 0 bases, with 8 bases between them. The CDR3 loop reads CASSLDTSYNEQFF. CDR3 DNA, as far as it was read: TGTGCCAGCAGCCTCGACACCTCCTACAATGAG.

Turning to this clone: Coverage ceases 3 residues before the CDR3 finishes, and the germline J gene fills in the end. The rearrangement joins TRBV20-1 to TRBJ2-5, with 9 bases that match TRBD1. Germline loops: CDR1 DFQATT, CDR2 SNEGSKA (reference sequence). V lost 4 bases and J lost 0; bases outside the gene matches: 6. This CDR3 is built from 15 residues. The DNA read from the CDR3 is TGCAGTGCTACCGGGACAGGGTGGTACCAAGAGACC. Its translation is CSATGTGWYQET. The whole CDR3 reads CSATGTGWYQETQYF.